This entry features one TCR beta chain sequence. TCRdb passed the RACE reads through MiXCR, listing each CDR3 protein once. This table has about 400,000 distinct CDR3 sequences, about 6% appearing once. Time point indicated: patch test 2, 6 weeks after DPC sensitization. Treatment defined: therapeutic diphenylcyclopropenone sensitization with weekly scalp DPC. This record belongs to a study of human T cells and chemical hapten exposure. Study-wide context: Each week of the roughly 24-week study, patients had diphenylcyclopropenone applied to the scalp. Upper back patch tests used 0.01% DPC, scored after 6 days.

The V segment lost 5 bases and the J segment 0 bases; nucleotides outside the gene matches: 10. The CDR3 is 17 residues long. Germline V gene sequence: CDR1 MRHNA, CDR2 SNTAGT. The source material was whole blood, sampled in connection with sensitization to the hapten diphenylcyclopropenone (DPC). This receptor was obtained from a young woman with alopecia areata. Some clones in this sample may be carry-over from other donors' samples. J is TRBJ1-1 and V is TRBV6-4, with 9 bases aligning to TRBD1. The DNA of the CDR3 is TGTGCCAGCAGTCTTCGACCGGGACAGGGAATGAACACTGAAGCTTTCTTT. Protein sequence: CASSLRPGQGMNTEAFF.